This T cell receptor (beta chain) was sequenced for a study of T cell responses to AZD1222 COVID-19 vaccine. General observations from the study: Donors were chiefly white British, with a greater number of females, and clonal diversity was perhaps underestimated. Of the AZD1222 recipients, only 5 or 6 were seropositive at baseline.

On this clone: Antigen unknown.

Sequencing was performed with immunoSEQ multiplex PCR; in TCRdb, only in-frame clones are kept and a portion is missing. The sample lists about 66,000 clones, 88% occurring once. The CDR3 loop spans 13 amino acids. Germline V CDR1 and CDR2: LGHDT, YNNKEL (reference sequence). J was trimmed by 7 bases and V by 5 bases; bases with no gene match: 8. The receptor was isolated from an adult who received the MenACWY meningococcal vaccine as a control. The V call is TRBV3-1 (or the pseudogene TRBV3-2), the J call TRBJ2-7, with TRBD2 matching over 7 bases. Source: peripheral blood, taken 28 days after the second dose of the MenACWY control vaccine. CDR3 bases: TGTGCCAGCAGCTTGACTAGCTGGGGTGAGCAGTACTTC. Translating gives CASSLTSWGEQYF.